A single sample gave rise to the 15 T cell receptor beta chains below, sequenced in a study of cytomegalovirus exposure and HLA in healthy donors. Both 60 Vbeta primers and 13 Jbeta primers went into the PCR. This table comes from immunoSEQ multiplex PCR, and its TCRdb copy is limited to in-frame clones, with some not included. The table has around 170,000 clones, around 86% seen once. The specimen sequenced was PBMCs. The receptors were sampled from a woman younger than 35 in good health and CMV-seronegative.

The chain links TRBV28 to TRBJ2-7; 9 bases align to TRBD1. V was clipped by 6 bases and J by 2 bases; unmatched bases: 8. CDR1 and CDR2 from the germline V gene are MDHEN and SYDVKM. The CDR3 sequence is 15 residues long. CDR3 DNA: TGTGCCAGCAGCCCCCTGACAGGGGGGCCCTACGAGCAGTACTTC. It encodes CASSPLTGGPYEQYF.

The chain uses TRBV29-1 and TRBJ1-2, with a possible D match to TRBD1 (5 bases). The germline V gene encodes CDR1 SQVTM and CDR2 ANQGSEA. Trimming left V 3 bases short and J 8 bases short, with 10 bases between. The CDR3 is made up of 11 amino acids. The CDR3 is CSVDRQGGYTF. CDR3 nucleotide sequence: TGCAGCGTTGATCGGCAGGGCGGCTACACCTTC.

Comments on this clone: One end of the junction does not line up with germline, which may come from a read error. This chain uses TRBV30 with TRBJ2-7; 13 bases align to TRBD2. Germline V gene data show CDR1 as GTSNPN and CDR2 as SVGIG (reference sequence). The CDR3 contains 13 residues. Here the CDR3 reads CAWSVLAGGPSDF. The CDR3 DNA follows: TGTGCCTGGAGTGTACTAGCGGGAGGGCCTTCGGACTTC.

V usage is TRBV7-9 and J usage is TRBJ1-4; D possibly corresponds to TRBD1 (5 bases). Looked up from germline, CDR1 is SEHNR and CDR2 is FQNEAQ (reference sequence). V was pared by 4 bases and J by 5 bases, with 11 bases between. The CDR3 sequence is 14 residues long. The CDR3 nucleotides are TGTGCCAGCAGCTCCCAGGGCTTGAATGAAAAACTGTTTTTT. Translation: CASSSQGLNEKLFF.

DNA for the CDR3: TGTGCCAGCAGTTTATCTGTCCTGGACAGGTTCTCCTACGAGCAGTACTTC. As protein: CASSLSVLDRFSYEQYF. The V call is TRBV27, the J call TRBJ2-7; TRBD1 agrees at 7 bases. V lost 0 bases to trimming and J lost 0 bases; unmatched junction nucleotides: 8. From germline, CDR1 is MNHEY and CDR2 SMNVEV (reference sequence). The CDR3 is 17 residues long.

The chain combines TRBV5-1 with TRBJ1-2; 7 nucleotides line up with TRBD1. This CDR3 has 16 residues. In germline, CDR1 is SGHRS, CDR2 YFSETQ. V shed 3 bases and J 5 bases; nucleotides not matched to a gene: 13. This CDR3 is CASSSDRQGPTYGYTF. The CDR3 DNA reads as TGCGCCAGCAGCTCAGACAGACAGGGACCCACTTATGGCTACACCTTC.

This rearrangement joins TRBV28 to TRBJ2-5; 11 nucleotides match TRBD1. In germline, CDR1 is MDHEN, CDR2 SYDVKM. The J segment lost 4 bases and the V segment lost 5 bases, leaving 18 bases of the junction unmatched. The CDR3 contains 19 residues. Here the CDR3 reads CASSTGDRGGTKGIETQYF. CDR3 nucleotide sequence: TGTGCCAGCAGTACCGGGGACAGGGGGGGGACCAAGGGGATAGAGACCCAGTACTTC.

V is TRBV27 and J is TRBJ1-1; D uncertain. Germline CDR1 is MNHEY and CDR2 is SMNVEV (reference sequence). V lost 0 bases, J lost 0 bases, and 14 bases lay in between. This CDR3 is 17 amino acids long. This chain's CDR3 is CASSLSIAPPMNTEAFF. DNA of the CDR3: TGTGCCAGCAGTTTATCGATAGCCCCGCCTATGAACACTGAAGCTTTCTTT.

The chain has TRBV9 and TRBJ2-3; D perhaps matches TRBD1 (6 bases). Germline lookup yields CDR1 SGDLS and CDR2 YYNGEE. The germline V and J ends were trimmed by 4 bases and 4 bases, with 16 bases remaining between them. This CDR3 is 15 amino acids long. The CDR3 protein is CASSPGQREADTQYF. The CDR3 coding sequence is TGTGCCAGCAGCCCCGGACAGCGAGAGGCAGATACGCAGTATTTT. The whole variable domain, remainder taken from reference TRBV9 and TRBJ2-3, is DSGVTQTPKHLITATGQRVTLRCSPRSGDLSVYWYQQSLDQGLQFLIQYYNGEERAKGNILERFSAQQFPDLHSELNLSSLELGDSALYFCASSPGQREADTQYFGPGTRLTVL.

The chain employs TRBV15 and TRBJ2-1, with 8 bases identical to TRBD2. CDR3 length: 12 residues. With V trimmed by 11 bases and J by 4 bases, 4 bases remained unmatched. The V gene's germline CDR1 is LNHNV and CDR2 YYDKDF (reference sequence). The CDR3 DNA follows: TGTGCCTCGCGGGAGGCTTACAATGAGCAGTTCTTC. It yields the protein CASREAYNEQFF.

The chain couples TRBV19 to TRBJ2-7; 10 bases align to TRBD2. The CDR3 has 15 amino acids. The trim removed 5 bases at V and 4 bases at J, leaving 8 bases unmatched. Germline loops: CDR1 LNHDA, CDR2 SQIVND (reference sequence). Here the CDR3 DNA reads TGTGCCAGTAGTTCCCAAGCGGGAGGGCGGTACGAGCAGTACTTC. Amino acids: CASSSQAGGRYEQYF.

This clone occurred once. The chain links TRBV5-6 to TRBJ2-1, with D perhaps matching TRBD2 (5 bases). V lost 4 bases and J 7 bases, leaving 12 bases between the germline ends. The CDR3 totals 13 residues. Germline CDR1 reads SGHDT; CDR2 reads YYEEEE. In DNA form, the CDR3 reads TGTGCCAGCAGCCCGGGATCTCCTAATGAGCAGTTCTTC. It translates to CASSPGSPNEQFF.

The table lists this clone with a few counts. The chain uses TRBV2 and TRBJ1-5; tentative D call: TRBD1 (6 bases). Germline V gene lookup returns CDR1 SNHLY and CDR2 FYNNEI. This CDR3 spans 17 amino acids. Trimming removed 5 bases from V and 2 bases from J, with 19 bases in between. In DNA form, the CDR3 reads TGTGCCAGCAGTACAGACAGGAGATCCCGGGGCAATCAGCCCCAGCATTTT. Protein: CASSTDRRSRGNQPQHF.

The gene calls are TRBV28 and TRBJ2-3; 11 bases line up with TRBD2. Germline CDR1 reads MDHEN; CDR2 reads SYDVKM. V lost 6 bases to trimming and J lost 5 bases; unmatched junction nucleotides: 7. The CDR3 loop spans 15 amino acids. DNA for the CDR3: TGTGCCAGCAGGTCATCTAGCGGGGGGAAAGATACGCAGTATTTT. It encodes CASRSSSGGKDTQYF.

The rearrangement links TRBV14 to TRBJ2-2, with D possibly TRBD2 on 5 matching bases. V was trimmed by 4 bases and J by 2 bases, leaving 14 bases between them. CDR1 and CDR2 (germline): SGHDN, FVKESK. The CDR3 loop spans 16 amino acids. CDR3: CASSRYGLLNTGELFF. In nucleotides, the CDR3 is TGTGCCAGCAGCCGCTACGGACTCCTTAACACCGGGGAGCTGTTTTTT. Supplemented by reference TRBV14 and TRBJ2-2, the full variable domain reads EAGVTQFPSHSVIEKGQTVTLRCDPISGHDNLYWYRRVMGKEIKFLLHFVKESKQDESGMPNNRFLAERTGGTYSTLKVQPAELEDSGVYFCASSRYGLLNTGELFFGEGSRLTVL.